This T cell receptor beta chain was captured in a study of regulatory T cells in long-lasting Graves disease. This clonotype was detected many times. CDR1 is MDHEN and CDR2 is SYDVKM in the germline V gene. The V and J ends lost 9 bases and 6 bases respectively, with 22 bases between them. The CDR3 runs 15 residues. Regarding time point: newly diagnosed GD, antithyroid drugs for less than 3 months. From RNA extracted from PBMCs, the TCR library was made. Both iRepertoire HTBI primers and Arm-PCR of CDR3 regions were used to build the TCR beta libraries. One entry per CDR3 protein, called by TCRdb with MiXCR from the multiplex PCR reads. The table records 420,000 or so distinct CDR3 sequences, roughly 15% of them present only once. This sample also belongs to another study, concerning T cells in Graves' hyperthyroidism and ophthalmopathy.

The material sequenced was peripheral blood mononuclear cells (PBMCs), taken at new diagnosis, from a patient treated with antithyroid drugs. The genes are TRBV28 and TRBJ2-3; TRBD2 is a possible D gene (7 bases). This clonotype was sampled from a woman aged 18-29 years with Graves disease. CDR3 in DNA: TGTGCCAGTGAAAGGGGGGGCCCTCGGTATGATACGCAGTATTTT. Its protein is CASERGGPRYDTQYF.